This TCR beta chain was documented in a study of cytomegalovirus exposure and HLA in healthy donors. The PCR made use of 60 Vbeta and 13 Jbeta primers. The repertoire was sequenced with immunoSEQ multiplex PCR; TCRdb's copy has only in-frame clones and lacks some. The sample has roughly 160,000 clones, more than 70% seen once. V was cut by 4 bases and J by 4 bases, with 14 bases left in between. Germline CDR1 reads SGDLS; CDR2 reads YYNGEE. This CDR3 comprises 14 residues. The receptor was isolated from a boy younger than 10 in good health and CMV-seronegative. This chain connects TRBV9 to TRBJ2-5, with D perhaps TRBD2 (6 bases). The sequencing sample was made of PBMCs. The CDR3 sequence: CASSPRTGGETQYF. CDR3 DNA: TGTGCCAGCAGCCCCCGGACCGGGGGAGAGACCCAGTACTTC.